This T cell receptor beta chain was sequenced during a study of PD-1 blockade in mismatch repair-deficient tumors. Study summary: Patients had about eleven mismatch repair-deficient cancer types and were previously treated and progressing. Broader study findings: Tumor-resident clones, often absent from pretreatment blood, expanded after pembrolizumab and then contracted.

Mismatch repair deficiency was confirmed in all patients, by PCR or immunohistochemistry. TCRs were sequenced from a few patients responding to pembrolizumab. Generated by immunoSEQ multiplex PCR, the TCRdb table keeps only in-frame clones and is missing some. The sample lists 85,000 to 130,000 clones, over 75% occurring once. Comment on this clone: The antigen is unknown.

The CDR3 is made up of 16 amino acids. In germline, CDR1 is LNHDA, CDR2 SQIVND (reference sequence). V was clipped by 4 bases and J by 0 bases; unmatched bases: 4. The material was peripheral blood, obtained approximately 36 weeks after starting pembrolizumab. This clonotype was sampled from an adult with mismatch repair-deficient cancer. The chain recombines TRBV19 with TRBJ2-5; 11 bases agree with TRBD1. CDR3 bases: TGTGCCAGTAGTAGAGGGACAGGGGGGAACCAAGAGACCCAGTACTTC. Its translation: CASSRGTGGNQETQYF.